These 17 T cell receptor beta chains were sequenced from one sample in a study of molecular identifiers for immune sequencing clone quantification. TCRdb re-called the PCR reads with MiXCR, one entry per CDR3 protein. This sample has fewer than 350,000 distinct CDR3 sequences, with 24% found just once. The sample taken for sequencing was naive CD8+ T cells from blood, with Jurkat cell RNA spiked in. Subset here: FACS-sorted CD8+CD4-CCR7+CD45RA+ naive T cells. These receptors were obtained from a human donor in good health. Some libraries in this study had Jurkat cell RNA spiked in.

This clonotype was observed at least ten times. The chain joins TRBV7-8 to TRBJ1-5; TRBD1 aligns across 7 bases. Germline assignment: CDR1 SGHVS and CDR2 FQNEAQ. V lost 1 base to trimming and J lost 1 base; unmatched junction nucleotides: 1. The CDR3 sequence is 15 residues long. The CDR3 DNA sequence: TGTGCCAGCAGCTTAGAGGGACAGAGCAATCAGCCCCAGCATTTT. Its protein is CASSLEGQSNQPQHF. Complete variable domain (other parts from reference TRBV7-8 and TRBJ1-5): GAGVSQSPRYKVAKRGQDVALRCDPISGHVSLFWYQQALGQGPEFLTYFQNEAQLDKSGLPSDRFFAERPEGSVSTLKIQRTQQEDSAVYLCASSLEGQSNQPQHFGDGTRLSIL.

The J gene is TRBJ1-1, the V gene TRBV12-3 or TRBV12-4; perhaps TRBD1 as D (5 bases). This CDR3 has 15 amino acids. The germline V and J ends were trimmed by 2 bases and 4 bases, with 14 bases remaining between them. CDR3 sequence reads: CASSLLGGSGTEAFF. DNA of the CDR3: TGTGCCAGCAGTTTATTGGGGGGATCGGGCACTGAAGCTTTCTTT.

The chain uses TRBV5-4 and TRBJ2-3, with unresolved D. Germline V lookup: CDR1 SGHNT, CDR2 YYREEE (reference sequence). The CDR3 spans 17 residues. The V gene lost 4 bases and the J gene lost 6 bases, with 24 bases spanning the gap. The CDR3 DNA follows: TGTGCCAGCAGCCCTATGGCGGTAGCCTCATCTATTGATACGCAGTATTTT. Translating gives CASSPMAVASSIDTQYF.

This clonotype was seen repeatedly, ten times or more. CDR3 sequence reads: CSVESGRYNEQFF. CDR3 DNA: TGCAGCGTTGAATCGGGCAGGTACAATGAGCAGTTCTTC. The rearrangement joins TRBV29-1 to TRBJ2-1, with D uncertain. Germline CDR1 is SQVTM and CDR2 is ANQGSEA. This CDR3 region has 13 residues. V lost 2 bases and J 4 bases, leaving 9 bases between the germline ends.

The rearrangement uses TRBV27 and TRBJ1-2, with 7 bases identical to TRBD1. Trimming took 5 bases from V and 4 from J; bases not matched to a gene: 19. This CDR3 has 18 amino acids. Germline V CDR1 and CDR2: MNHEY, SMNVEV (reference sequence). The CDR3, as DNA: TGTGCCAGCAGTCCGCAGACAGGGACCTACCTACCCTCCTATGGCTACACCTTC. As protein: CASSPQTGTYLPSYGYTF.

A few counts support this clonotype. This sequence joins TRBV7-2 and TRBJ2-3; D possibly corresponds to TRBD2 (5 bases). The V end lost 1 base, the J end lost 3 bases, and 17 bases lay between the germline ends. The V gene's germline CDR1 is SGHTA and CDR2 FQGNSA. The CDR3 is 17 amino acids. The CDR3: CASSLVAAIEGTDTQYF. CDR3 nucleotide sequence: TGTGCCAGCAGCTTAGTGGCGGCGATTGAGGGAACAGATACGCAGTATTTT.

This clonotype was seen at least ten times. The CDR3 nucleotides are TGCGCCAGCAGCTTGGACCCTTACAGTCGCTCCTACGAGCAGTACTTC. Translation gives CASSLDPYSRSYEQYF. V is TRBV5-1 and J is TRBJ2-7; D gene uncertain. The CDR3 is 16 amino acids. From germline, CDR1 is SGHRS and CDR2 YFSETQ. V dropped 0 bases and J dropped 0 bases, with 13 bases sitting between them.

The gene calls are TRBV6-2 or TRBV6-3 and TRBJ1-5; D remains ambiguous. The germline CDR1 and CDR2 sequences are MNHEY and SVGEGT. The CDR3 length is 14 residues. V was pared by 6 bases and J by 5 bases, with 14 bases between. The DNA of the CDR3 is TGTGCCAGCAGCATTATTGGTTCCGATCAGCCCCAGCATTTT. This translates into CASSIIGSDQPQHF.

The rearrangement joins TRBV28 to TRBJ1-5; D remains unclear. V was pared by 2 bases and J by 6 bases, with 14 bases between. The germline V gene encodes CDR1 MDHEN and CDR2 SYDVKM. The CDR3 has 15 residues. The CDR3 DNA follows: TGTGCCAGCAGTTTAACCCACGGCGCAGTTCAGCCCCAGCATTTT. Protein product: CASSLTHGAVQPQHF.

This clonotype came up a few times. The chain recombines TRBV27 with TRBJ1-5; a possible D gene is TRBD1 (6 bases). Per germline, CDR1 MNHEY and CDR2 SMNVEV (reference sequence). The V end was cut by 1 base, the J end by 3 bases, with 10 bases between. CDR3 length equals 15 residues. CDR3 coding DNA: TGTGCCAGCAGTTTATGGCAGGGGAACAATCAGCCCCAGCATTTT. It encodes CASSLWQGNNQPQHF.

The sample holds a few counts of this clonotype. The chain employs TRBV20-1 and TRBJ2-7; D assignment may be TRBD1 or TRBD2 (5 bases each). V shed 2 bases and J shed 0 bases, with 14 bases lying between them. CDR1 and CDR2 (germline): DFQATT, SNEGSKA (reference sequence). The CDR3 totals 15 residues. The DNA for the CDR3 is TGCAGTGCTAGATGGGCAGGGACCAGCTCCTACGAGCAGTACTTC. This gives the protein CSARWAGTSSYEQYF.

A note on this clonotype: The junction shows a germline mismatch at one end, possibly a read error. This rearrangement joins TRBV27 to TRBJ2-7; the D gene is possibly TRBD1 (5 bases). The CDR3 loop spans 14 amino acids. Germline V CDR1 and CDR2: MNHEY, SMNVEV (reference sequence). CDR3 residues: CVSSGQGNFYEQYF. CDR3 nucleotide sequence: TGTGTCAGCAGTGGGCAGGGTAATTTCTACGAGCAGTACTTC.

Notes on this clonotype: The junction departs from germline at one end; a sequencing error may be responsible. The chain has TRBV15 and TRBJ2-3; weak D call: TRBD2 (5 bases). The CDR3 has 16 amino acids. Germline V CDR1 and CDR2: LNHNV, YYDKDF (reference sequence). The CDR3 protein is CATGSRGLGSTDAQYF. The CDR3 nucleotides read TGTGCCACCGGGTCTCGAGGGCTGGGGAGCACAGATGCGCAGTATTTT.

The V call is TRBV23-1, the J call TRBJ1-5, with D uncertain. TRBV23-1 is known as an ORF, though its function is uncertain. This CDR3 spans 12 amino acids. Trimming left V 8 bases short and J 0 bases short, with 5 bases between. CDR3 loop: CASGNSNQPQHF. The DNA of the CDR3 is TGCGCCAGCGGCAATAGCAATCAGCCCCAGCATTTT.

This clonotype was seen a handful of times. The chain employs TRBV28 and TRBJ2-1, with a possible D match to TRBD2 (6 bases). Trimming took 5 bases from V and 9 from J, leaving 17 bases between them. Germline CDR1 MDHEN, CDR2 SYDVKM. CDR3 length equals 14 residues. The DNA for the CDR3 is TGTGCCAGCAGTCCCTACTCGCGCGGGATTGAGCAGTTCTTC. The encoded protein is CASSPYSRGIEQFF.

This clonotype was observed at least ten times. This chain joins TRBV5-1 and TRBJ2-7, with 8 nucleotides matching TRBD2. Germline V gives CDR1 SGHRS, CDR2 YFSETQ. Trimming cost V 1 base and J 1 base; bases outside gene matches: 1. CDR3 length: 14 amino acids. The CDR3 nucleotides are TGCGCCAGCAGCTTGACTAGCGGATCCTACGAGCAGTACTTC. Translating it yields CASSLTSGSYEQYF. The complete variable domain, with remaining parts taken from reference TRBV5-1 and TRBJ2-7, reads KAGVTQTPRYLIKTRGQQVTLSCSPISGHRSVSWYQQTPGQGLQFLFEYFSETQRNKGNFPGRFSGRQFSNSRSEMNVSTLELGDSALYLCASSLTSGSYEQYFGPGTRLTVT.

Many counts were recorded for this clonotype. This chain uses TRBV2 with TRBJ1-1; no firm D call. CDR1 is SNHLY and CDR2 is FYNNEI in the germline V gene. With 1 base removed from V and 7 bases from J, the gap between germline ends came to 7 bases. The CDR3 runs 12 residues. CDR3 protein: CASSEGWDEAFF. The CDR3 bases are TGTGCCAGCAGTGAAGGATGGGATGAAGCTTTCTTT.